The source of this TCR beta chain is a study of T cells after posttransplantation cyclophosphamide. This clone has at least ten counts. Antigen unknown. Data came from immunoSEQ multiplex PCR; TCRdb stores just in-frame clones and leaves some out. The sample contains around 30,000 clones, none occurring once; 2.7% lies in the top ten. CDR1 and CDR2 from the germline V gene are LNHDA and SQIVND (reference sequence). J lost 7 bases, V lost 4 bases, and 3 bases had no gene match. This CDR3 is 12 amino acids long. Broader study findings: TRB clonality was highly associated with recipient CMV seropositivity and reactivation. Tissue-infiltrating T cells from skin or gut overlapped little with blood T cells. Later post-transplant blood repertoires were often dominated by donor CD8+ memory clones.

This clonotype originated in a woman aged 55 to 70 in good health, CMV-negative, and a related stem cell transplant donor. The chain couples TRBV19 to TRBJ2-7, with 8 bases identical to TRBD1. Sequenced material: PBMCs. CDR3 region: CASSRTGLEQYF. DNA of the CDR3: TGTGCCAGTAGTAGGACAGGGCTGGAGCAGTACTTC. The variable domain in full, completed from reference TRBV19 and TRBJ2-7, reads DGGITQSPKYLFRKEGQNVTLSCEQNLNHDAMYWYRQDPGQGLRLIYYSQIVNDFQKGDIAEGYSVSREKKESFPLTVTSAQKNPTAFYLCASSRTGLEQYFGPGTRLTVT.